The 20 T cell receptor beta chains reported below all come from one sample, sequenced in a study of cytomegalovirus exposure and HLA in healthy donors (TCRdb year 2017). Library generation was performed with the immunoSEQ multiplex PCR assay. For the multiplex PCR, a mixture combining 60 forward primers for TCR Vbeta segments and 13 reverse primers for TCR Jbeta segments was used. TCRdb holds this immuneACCESS table with in-frame rearrangements only. Some clones are missing; in checked studies, unresolved V genes explain under half, and the rest has no known cause. The sample records fewer than 120,000 clones, more than 65% of which are singletons. The ten most abundant clones make up 10% to 15% of the sample. Material: PBMCs. Source of these receptors: a young man in good health and CMV-seropositive.

Only one count was recorded for this clone. The rearrangement links TRBV4-1 to TRBJ2-7, with D perhaps matching TRBD1 (6 bases). V shed 6 bases and J shed 5 bases, with 14 bases lying between them. Germline V gene lookup returns CDR1 MGHRA and CDR2 YSYEKL. This CDR3 spans 13 amino acids. As DNA, the CDR3 is TGCGCCAGCAGTAGAGGGGGTCGCGACGAGCAGTACTTC. Translating gives CASSRGGRDEQYF.

This clone has a handful of counts. This chain connects TRBV19 to TRBJ2-5; 9 bases align to TRBD1. Germline V gene sequence: CDR1 LNHDA, CDR2 SQIVND (reference sequence). This CDR3 is 15 amino acids long. The V and J ends lost 9 bases and 5 bases, in that order; junction bases with no gene match: 13. The CDR3 loop is CASSRDRDRGETQYF. In nucleotides, the CDR3 is TGTGCCAGCAGCCGGGACAGGGACCGTGGGGAGACCCAGTACTTC. Looking up the rest from reference TRBV19 and TRBJ2-5 gives the full variable domain: DGGITQSPKYLFRKEGQNVTLSCEQNLNHDAMYWYRQDPGQGLRLIYYSQIVNDFQKGDIAEGYSVSREKKESFPLTVTSAQKNPTAFYLCASSRDRDRGETQYFGPGTRLLVL.

The genes are TRBV9 and TRBJ1-2, with TRBD1 matching over 8 bases. The CDR3 length is 13 residues. Trimming removed 0 bases from V and 8 bases from J; junction bases left unmatched: 3. Germline CDR1 SGDLS, CDR2 YYNGEE. For the CDR3, the DNA is TGTGCCAGCAGCGTAGTACAGGGGGAGGGCTACACCTTC. Residues: CASSVVQGEGYTF.

The chain combines TRBV5-4 with TRBJ2-7, with D possibly TRBD1 on 7 matching bases. Germline values: CDR1 SGHNT, CDR2 YYREEE (reference sequence). The CDR3 spans 17 residues. Between the trimmed V and J ends, which lost 1 base and 4 bases, there was a span of 21 bases. CDR3 protein: CASSLKSGGYGSYEQYF. The CDR3 nucleotides read TGTGCCAGCAGCTTGAAGTCAGGGGGGTACGGGTCGTACGAGCAGTACTTC.

The chain carries TRBV6-5 and TRBJ1-1; a weak D match, TRBD1 (6 bases). In germline, CDR1 is MNHEY, CDR2 SVGAGI. V was shortened by 2 bases and J by 4 bases, with 14 bases between the two germline ends. The CDR3 spans 15 residues. Written as DNA, the CDR3 is TGTGCCAGCAGTTACGCCCCGGGACAAGGCACTGAAGCTTTCTTT. This encodes CASSYAPGQGTEAFF.

The rearrangement links TRBV10-3 to TRBJ1-6; a possible D gene is TRBD1 (6 bases). There are 11 residues in the CDR3. Per germline, CDR1 ENHRY and CDR2 SYGVKD. Trimming pared 10 bases from V and 14 bases from J, leaving 15 bases between. The CDR3 protein is CATLQGRSLHF. The DNA of the CDR3 is TGTGCCACCCTACAGGGACGGTCCCTCCACTTT.

V is TRBV19 and J is TRBJ2-1, with 12 bases identical to TRBD2. Germline CDR1 LNHDA, CDR2 SQIVND (reference sequence). The J segment lost 4 bases and the V segment lost 1 base, leaving 11 bases of the junction unmatched. This CDR3 region has 19 residues. In DNA, the CDR3 is TGTGCCAGTAGTATAGTTCCTTTCGGACTAGCGGGGAATTACAATGAGCAGTTCTTC. Translation: CASSIVPFGLAGNYNEQFF.

The rearrangement links TRBV9 to TRBJ2-3; 11 nucleotides agree with TRBD2. In germline, CDR1 is SGDLS, CDR2 YYNGEE. With 3 bases clipped from V and 1 base from J, the junction kept 10 bases outside the gene matches. The CDR3 has 18 amino acids. The CDR3 bases are TGTGCCAGCAGCGGTGGCGGCGGACTAGCGGGTCGCACAGATACGCAGTATTTT. It specifies CASSGGGGLAGRTDTQYF.

This chain connects TRBV28 to TRBJ1-4; D is ambiguous. The CDR3 runs to 11 residues. Trimming took 5 bases from V and 12 from J, leaving 10 bases between them. Germline V lookup: CDR1 MDHEN, CDR2 SYDVKM. The CDR3 is CASSPGRELFF. The CDR3 DNA reads TGTGCCAGCAGTCCGGGGAGGGAACTGTTTTTT.

The gene calls are TRBV28 and TRBJ1-2; the D gene is possibly TRBD1 (6 bases). CDR1 MDHEN and CDR2 SYDVKM come from the germline V gene. The V end lost 3 bases, the J end lost 8 bases, and 13 bases lay between the germline ends. The CDR3 spans 13 residues. CDR3 residues: CASSFQGIRGYTF. The CDR3 nucleotides read TGTGCCAGCAGTTTCCAGGGGATTAGGGGCTACACCTTC.

J is TRBJ2-3 and V is TRBV28, with 11 bases matching TRBD2. The trim removed 6 bases at V and 8 bases at J, leaving 10 bases unmatched. This CDR3 comprises 15 residues. Germline values: CDR1 MDHEN, CDR2 SYDVKM. The CDR3 loop is CASSPGLAGGTTQYF. DNA of the CDR3: TGTGCCAGCAGCCCCGGGCTAGCGGGGGGCACTACGCAGTATTTT.

The chain is built from TRBV10-3 and TRBJ2-3; a weak D match, TRBD2 (6 bases). The germline CDR1 and CDR2 sequences are ENHRY and SYGVKD. CDR3 length equals 15 residues. V shed 8 bases and J shed 1 base, with 16 bases lying between them. CDR3 amino acids: CAIQDRSGGTDTQYF. As DNA, the CDR3 is TGTGCCATCCAGGACCGCTCGGGGGGCACAGATACGCAGTATTTT.

The rearrangement uses TRBV6-1 and TRBJ2-3; D might be TRBD2 (6 bases). There are 16 residues in the CDR3. With 1 base removed from V and 2 bases from J, the gap between germline ends came to 13 bases. The germline V gene has CDR1 MNHNS and CDR2 SASEGT. As DNA, the CDR3 is TGTGCCAGCAGTGAAGGGGACTTCGCCTACACAGATACGCAGTATTTT. Translating it yields CASSEGDFAYTDTQYF.

The chain is built from TRBV9 and TRBJ2-3, with TRBD2 identical over 9 bases. The V and J ends lost 3 bases and 8 bases, in that order; junction bases with no gene match: 16. Germline values: CDR1 SGDLS, CDR2 YYNGEE. The CDR3 consists of 17 residues. DNA of the CDR3: TGTGCCAGCAGCGCTCCGCGGGGGGGGGCAGTGGTAGGTACGCAGTATTTT. Residues: CASSAPRGGAVVGTQYF.

V gene TRBV30 combines with J gene TRBJ1-1; TRBD1 might be the D (5 bases). The CDR3 loop spans 13 amino acids. CDR1 and CDR2 (germline): GTSNPN, SVGIG (reference sequence). V gave up 4 bases and J gave up 1 base, with 10 bases separating them. The CDR3 DNA reads TGTGCCTGGACAGGGTGGGCGAACACTGAAGCTTTCTTT. It translates to CAWTGWANTEAFF.

This rearrangement joins TRBV29-1 to TRBJ2-1, with 8 bases identical to TRBD2. CDR1 and CDR2 from the germline V gene are SQVTM and ANQGSEA. The CDR3 is 15 amino acids. J lost 0 bases, V lost 4 bases, and 5 bases had no gene match. DNA for the CDR3: TGCAGCGTTGCCCTAGGGACTAGCTCCTACAATGAGCAGTTCTTC. This translates into CSVALGTSSYNEQFF.

This clone was recorded once. The V gene is TRBV6-5, the J gene TRBJ1-2; 8 bases are a match to TRBD1. V shed 5 bases and J 4 bases; nucleotides not matched to a gene: 9. The germline V gene has CDR1 MNHEY and CDR2 SVGAGI. There are 15 residues in the CDR3. The CDR3 sequence: CASSAFQGAGYGYTF. Written as DNA, the CDR3 is TGTGCCAGCAGTGCCTTCCAGGGGGCGGGCTATGGCTACACCTTC.

The genes are TRBV2 and TRBJ1-6; a weak D match, TRBD1 (6 bases). V lost 7 bases and J lost 8, with 15 bases in between. The CDR3 spans 14 residues. Germline assignment: CDR1 SNHLY and CDR2 FYNNEI. As DNA, the CDR3 is TGTGCCAGCATACAGGGTATTAAGGATTCACCCCTCCACTTT. Translating it yields CASIQGIKDSPLHF.

The rearrangement uses TRBV18 and TRBJ1-2, with 10 positions matching TRBD1. The CDR3 is 14 amino acids. Per germline, CDR1 KGHSH and CDR2 LQKENI. V shed 5 bases and J 4 bases; nucleotides not matched to a gene: 4. The CDR3 loop is CASSSTGGLYGYTF. The CDR3 nucleotides read TGTGCCAGCTCATCGACAGGGGGCCTCTATGGCTACACCTTC.

The chain employs TRBV10-2 and TRBJ2-3, with a weak D call TRBD2 (7 bases). The CDR3 spans 14 residues. Trimming removed 5 bases at V and 4 bases at J, with 13 bases between. Germline V gene data show CDR1 as WSHSY and CDR2 as SAAADI. The DNA of the CDR3 is TGCGCCAGCAGTCCTCTCGGGGGGCCAGATACGCAGTATTTT. Protein: CASSPLGGPDTQYF.